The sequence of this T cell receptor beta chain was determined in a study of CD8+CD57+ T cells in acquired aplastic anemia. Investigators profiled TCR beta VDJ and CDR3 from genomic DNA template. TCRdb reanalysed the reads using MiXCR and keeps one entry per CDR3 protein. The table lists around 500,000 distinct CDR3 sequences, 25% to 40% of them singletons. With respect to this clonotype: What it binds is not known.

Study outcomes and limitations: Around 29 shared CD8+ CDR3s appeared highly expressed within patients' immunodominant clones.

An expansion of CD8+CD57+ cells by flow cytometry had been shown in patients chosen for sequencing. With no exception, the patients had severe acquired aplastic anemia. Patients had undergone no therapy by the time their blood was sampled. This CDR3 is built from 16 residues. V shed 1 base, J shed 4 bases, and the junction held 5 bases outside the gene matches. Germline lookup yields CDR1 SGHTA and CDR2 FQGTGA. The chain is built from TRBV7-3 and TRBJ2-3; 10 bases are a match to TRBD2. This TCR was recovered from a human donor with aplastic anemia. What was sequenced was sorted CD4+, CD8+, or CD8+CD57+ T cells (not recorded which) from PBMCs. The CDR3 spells CASSLNAAGGPDTQYF. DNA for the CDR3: TGTGCCAGCAGCTTAAACGCAGCGGGGGGGCCAGATACGCAGTATTTT.